A selection of T cell receptor beta chains follows, all from one sample in a study of control samples from healthy donors and cancer patients. Sequenced by immunoSEQ multiplex PCR; TCRdb stores in-frame clones only, minus some. Of 400,000 to 500,000 clones in the sample, more than 80% were seen once. Material for sequencing was PBMCs. The receptors were gathered from a man aged 35-49 years with head and neck cancer. CDR3s include the opening cysteine and the closing phenylalanine or tryptophan. Fields, in order: clone size, J gene, D gene, V gene, CDR3 protein, CDR3 DNA. The D gene is left open where the match is weak. A row's size may be missing; if present it is once, few, many or a size class.

clone size: .; J gene: TRBJ1-1; D gene: .; V gene: TRBV7-9; CDR3 protein: CASSLDIGAFF; CDR3 DNA: TGTGCCAGCAGCTTGGATATCGGAGCTTTCTTT
clone size: .; J gene: TRBJ1-2; D gene: .; V gene: TRBV4-1; CDR3 protein: CASSQPARGLGYGYTF; CDR3 DNA: TGCGCCAGCAGCCAACCCGCCCGGGGGTTAGGATATGGCTACACCTTC
clone size: .; J gene: TRBJ2-3; D gene: .; V gene: TRBV7-2; CDR3 protein: CASSLIGGAGTDTQYF; CDR3 DNA: TGTGCCAGCAGCTTAATCGGCGGGGCGGGCACGGATACGCAGTATTTT
clone size: .; J gene: TRBJ1-1; D gene: .; V gene: TRBV27; CDR3 protein: CASSSSPGRMNTEAFF; CDR3 DNA: TGTGCCAGCAGCTCAAGCCCGGGACGGATGAACACTGAAGCTTTCTTT
clone size: .; J gene: TRBJ1-1; D gene: .; V gene: TRBV30; CDR3 protein: CAWTRGTNTEAFF; CDR3 DNA: TGTGCCTGGACGAGGGGGACCAACACTGAAGCTTTCTTT
clone size: .; J gene: TRBJ1-1; D gene: .; V gene: TRBV28; CDR3 protein: CASSKVVEGTEAFF; CDR3 DNA: TGTGCCAGCAGTAAGGTGGTTGAGGGCACTGAAGCTTTCTTT
clone size: .; J gene: TRBJ1-3; D gene: .; V gene: TRBV3-1/TRBV3-2; CDR3 protein: CASSQSRESGNTIYF; CDR3 DNA: TGTGCCAGCAGCCAATCGCGGGAGTCTGGAAACACCATATATTTT
clone size: once; J gene: TRBJ2-7; D gene: .; V gene: TRBV5-6; CDR3 protein: CASSLDSTTYEQYF; CDR3 DNA: TGTGCCAGCAGCCTCGACAGTACCACCTACGAGCAGTACTTC
clone size: .; J gene: TRBJ2-6; D gene: TRBD1; V gene: TRBV18; CDR3 protein: CASSPSSRDRSSGANVLTF; CDR3 DNA: TGTGCCAGCTCACCTTCGAGCCGGGACAGGAGCTCTGGGGCCAACGTCCTGACTTTC
clone size: .; J gene: TRBJ1-2; D gene: .; V gene: TRBV18; CDR3 protein: CASSRDTANYGYTF; CDR3 DNA: TGTGCCAGCTCACGGGACACAGCTAACTATGGCTACACCTTC
clone size: .; J gene: TRBJ2-7; D gene: .; V gene: TRBV6-6; CDR3 protein: CASSLDRGYEQYF; CDR3 DNA: TGTGCCAGCTCTCTGGATAGGGGATACGAGCAGTACTTC
clone size: .; J gene: TRBJ2-1; D gene: TRBD2; V gene: TRBV19; CDR3 protein: CASTKREGYNEQFF; CDR3 DNA: TGTGCCAGTACAAAACGGGAGGGCTACAATGAGCAGTTCTTC
clone size: .; J gene: TRBJ1-3; D gene: .; V gene: TRBV27; CDR3 protein: CASSSLDSGNTIYF; CDR3 DNA: TGTGCCAGCAGTTCCCTGGACTCTGGAAACACCATATATTTT
clone size: few; J gene: TRBJ1-4; D gene: TRBD1; V gene: TRBV4-3; CDR3 protein: CASSQAGGPRDEKLFF; CDR3 DNA: TGCGCCAGCAGCCAGGCAGGGGGCCCACGGGATGAAAAACTGTTTTTT
clone size: .; J gene: TRBJ2-7; D gene: .; V gene: TRBV5-6; CDR3 protein: CASSLYRPSYEQYF; CDR3 DNA: TGTGCCAGCAGCTTATACAGGCCCTCCTACGAGCAGTACTTC
clone size: few; J gene: TRBJ2-1; D gene: TRBD1; V gene: TRBV18; CDR3 protein: CASSPTRTGVHEQFF; CDR3 DNA: TGTGCCAGCTCACCAACGAGGACAGGGGTCCATGAGCAGTTCTTC
clone size: .; J gene: TRBJ1-6; D gene: .; V gene: TRBV28; CDR3 protein: CASTLTANSPLHF; CDR3 DNA: TGTGCCAGCACCCTGACAGCAAATTCACCCCTCCACTTT
clone size: once; J gene: TRBJ2-1; D gene: .; V gene: TRBV7-8; CDR3 protein: CAGQRAGPSHEQFF; CDR3 DNA: TGTGCCGGTCAGCGGGCAGGTCCCTCCCATGAGCAGTTCTTC
clone size: .; J gene: TRBJ2-4; D gene: .; V gene: TRBV7-3; CDR3 protein: CASSRSPSKGENIQYF; CDR3 DNA: TGTGCCAGCAGCCGAAGTCCCAGTAAGGGCGAAAACATTCAGTACTTC
clone size: .; J gene: TRBJ2-2; D gene: .; V gene: TRBV7-3; CDR3 protein: CASRSGGGSFPGELFF; CDR3 DNA: TGTGCCAGCAGAAGCGGTGGGGGCTCCTTCCCCGGGGAGCTGTTTTTT
clone size: once; J gene: TRBJ2-2; D gene: .; V gene: TRBV12-3/TRBV12-4; CDR3 protein: CASRLPGELFF; CDR3 DNA: TGTGCCAGCAGACTGCCCGGGGAGCTGTTTTTT
clone size: .; J gene: TRBJ1-5; D gene: .; V gene: TRBV10-3; CDR3 protein: CAISEYRYSNQPQHF; CDR3 DNA: TGTGCCATCAGTGAGTACAGGTATAGCAATCAGCCCCAGCATTTT
clone size: .; J gene: TRBJ2-7; D gene: TRBD1; V gene: TRBV5-3; CDR3 protein: CARISRDRDYEQYF; CDR3 DNA: TGTGCCAGAATCAGCCGGGACAGGGACTACGAGCAGTACTTC
clone size: .; J gene: TRBJ1-3; D gene: .; V gene: TRBV4-3; CDR3 protein: CASSQDLRGAASGNTIYF; CDR3 DNA: TGCGCCAGCAGCCAAGATCTTCGAGGGGCCGCTTCTGGAAACACCATATATTTT
clone size: .; J gene: TRBJ2-1; D gene: TRBD2; V gene: TRBV4-3; CDR3 protein: CASSPYSGGTYNEQFF; CDR3 DNA: TGCGCCAGCAGCCCTTATAGCGGGGGGACTTACAATGAGCAGTTCTTC
clone size: .; J gene: TRBJ2-3; D gene: .; V gene: TRBV5-1; CDR3 protein: CASSFRESTDTQYF; CDR3 DNA: TGCGCCAGCAGCTTCAGGGAGAGCACAGATACGCAGTATTTT
clone size: .; J gene: TRBJ2-7; D gene: TRBD2; V gene: TRBV28; CDR3 protein: CASSSFSGSRNEQYF; CDR3 DNA: TGTGCCAGCAGTTCCTTTAGCGGGAGTCGGAACGAGCAGTACTTC
clone size: .; J gene: TRBJ2-7; D gene: .; V gene: TRBV28; CDR3 protein: CASSLISYEQYF; CDR3 DNA: TGTGCCAGCAGCCTCATCTCCTACGAGCAGTACTTC
clone size: .; J gene: TRBJ2-3; D gene: .; V gene: TRBV7-2; CDR3 protein: CASSLAPRGTQYF; CDR3 DNA: TGTGCCAGCAGCTTAGCCCCTAGGGGGACGCAGTATTTT